This T cell receptor (beta chain) is from a study of cytomegalovirus exposure and HLA in healthy donors. Both 60 Vbeta primers and 13 Jbeta primers went into the PCR. Measured with immunoSEQ multiplex PCR; TCRdb has only the in-frame clones, and not every one. Its table records 75,000 to 95,000 clones. CDR1 is SGHRS and CDR2 is YFSETQ in the germline V gene. V shed 0 bases and J shed 4 bases, with 7 bases lying between them. The CDR3 sequence is 14 residues long. This rearrangement joins TRBV5-1 to TRBJ1-4; D ambiguous. This receptor was obtained from a man aged 30 to 39 in good health and CMV-seronegative. Sequencing used PBMCs. The CDR3, as DNA: TGCGCCAGCAGCTTGGATCAACATAATGAAAAACTGTTTTTT. Its protein is CASSLDQHNEKLFF.